This TCR beta chain was captured in a study of a mutant IDH1 vaccine in newly diagnosed glioma. Study-level background: Of the patients given treatment, approximately 62% were male and around 38% were female, and a mean age of approximately 37 years was recorded. Those enrolled had earlier been treated with radiotherapy, temozolomide, or both, mostly both.

About this clone itself: Its antigen is unidentified.

Assay: immunoSEQ multiplex PCR; the TCRdb copy retains only in-frame clones and omits some. Of more than 50,000 clones detected, around 85% appear once; the ten largest clones hold over 2.5%. General study points: Immune responses induced by the vaccine were seen in just over 90% of patients, spanning multiple MHC alleles.

The V end lost 6 bases, the J end lost 0 bases, and 15 bases lay between the germline ends. CDR1 MNHEY and CDR2 SMNVEV come from the germline V gene (reference sequence). This CDR3 contains 15 residues. The time point is: baseline, week 1 (first vaccination visit). The treatment: pre-vaccination baseline after standard-of-care therapy. Those who donated had recent WHO grade 3 or 4 IDH1-mutant, ATRX-lost astrocytomas. J is TRBJ2-7 and V is TRBV27; weak D call: TRBD2 (6 bases). The source material was PBMCs, sampled from a glioma patient treated with radiotherapy, temozolomide or both. This receptor was taken from a young man with glioma. The CDR3: CASSPRGTFSYEQYF. CDR3 nucleotides: TGTGCCAGCAGCCCTAGAGGGACTTTCTCCTACGAGCAGTACTTC.